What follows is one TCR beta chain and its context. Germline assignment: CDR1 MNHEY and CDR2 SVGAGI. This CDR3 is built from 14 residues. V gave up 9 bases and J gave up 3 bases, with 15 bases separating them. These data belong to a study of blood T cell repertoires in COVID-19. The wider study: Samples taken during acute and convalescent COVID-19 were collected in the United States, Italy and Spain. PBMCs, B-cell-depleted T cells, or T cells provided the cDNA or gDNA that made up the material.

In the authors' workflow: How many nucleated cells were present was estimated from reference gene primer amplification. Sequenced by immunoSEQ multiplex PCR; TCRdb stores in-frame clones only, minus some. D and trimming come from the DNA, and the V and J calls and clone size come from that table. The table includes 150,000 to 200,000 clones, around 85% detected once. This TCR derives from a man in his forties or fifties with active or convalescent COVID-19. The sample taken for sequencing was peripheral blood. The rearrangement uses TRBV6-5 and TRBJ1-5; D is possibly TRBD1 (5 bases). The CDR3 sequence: CASRMDTNNQPQHF. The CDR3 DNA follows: TGTGCCAGTCGAATGGACACGAACAATCAGCCCCAGCATTTT.